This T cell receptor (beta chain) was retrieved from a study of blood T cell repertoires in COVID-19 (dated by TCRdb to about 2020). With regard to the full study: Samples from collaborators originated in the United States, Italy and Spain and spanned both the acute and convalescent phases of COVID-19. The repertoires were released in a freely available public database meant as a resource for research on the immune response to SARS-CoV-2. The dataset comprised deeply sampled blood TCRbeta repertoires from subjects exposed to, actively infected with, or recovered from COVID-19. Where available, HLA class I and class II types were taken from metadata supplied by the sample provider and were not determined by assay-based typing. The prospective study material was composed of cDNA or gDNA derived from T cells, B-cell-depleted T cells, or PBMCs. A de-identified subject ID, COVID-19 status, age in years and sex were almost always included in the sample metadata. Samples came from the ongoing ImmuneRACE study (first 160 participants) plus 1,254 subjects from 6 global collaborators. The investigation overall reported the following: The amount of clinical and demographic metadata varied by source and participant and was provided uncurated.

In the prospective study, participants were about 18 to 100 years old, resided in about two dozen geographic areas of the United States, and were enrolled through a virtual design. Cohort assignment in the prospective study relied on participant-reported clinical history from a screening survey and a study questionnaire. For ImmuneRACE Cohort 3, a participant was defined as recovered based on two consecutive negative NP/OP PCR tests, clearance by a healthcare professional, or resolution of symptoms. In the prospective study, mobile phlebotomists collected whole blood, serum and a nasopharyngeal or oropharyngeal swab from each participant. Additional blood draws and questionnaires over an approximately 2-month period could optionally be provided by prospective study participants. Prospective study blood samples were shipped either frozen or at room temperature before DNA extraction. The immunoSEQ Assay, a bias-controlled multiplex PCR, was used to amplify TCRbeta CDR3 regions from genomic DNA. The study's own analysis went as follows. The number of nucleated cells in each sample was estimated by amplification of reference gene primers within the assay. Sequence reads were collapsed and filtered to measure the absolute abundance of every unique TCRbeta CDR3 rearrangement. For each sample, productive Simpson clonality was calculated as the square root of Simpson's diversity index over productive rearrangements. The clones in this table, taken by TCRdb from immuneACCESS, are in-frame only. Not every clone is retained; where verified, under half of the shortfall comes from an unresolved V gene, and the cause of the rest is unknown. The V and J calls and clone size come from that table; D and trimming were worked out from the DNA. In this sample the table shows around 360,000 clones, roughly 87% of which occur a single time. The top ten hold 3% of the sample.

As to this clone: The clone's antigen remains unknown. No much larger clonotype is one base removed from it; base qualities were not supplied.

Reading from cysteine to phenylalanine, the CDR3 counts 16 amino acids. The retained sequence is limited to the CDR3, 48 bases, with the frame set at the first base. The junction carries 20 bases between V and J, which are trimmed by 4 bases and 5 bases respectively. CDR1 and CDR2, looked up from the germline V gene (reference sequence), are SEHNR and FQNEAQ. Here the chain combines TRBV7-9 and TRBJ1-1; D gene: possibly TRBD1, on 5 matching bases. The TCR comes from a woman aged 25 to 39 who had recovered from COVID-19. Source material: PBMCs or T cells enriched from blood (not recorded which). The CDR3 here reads CASSSRGGSYVTEAFF. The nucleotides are TGTGCCAGCAGCTCCCGCGGGGGGTCCTATGTGACTGAAGCTTTCTTT. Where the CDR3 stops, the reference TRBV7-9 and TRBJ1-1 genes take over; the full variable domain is DTGVSQNPRHKITKRGQNVTFRCDPISEHNRLYWYRQTLGQGPEFLTYFQNEAQLEKSRLLSDRFSAERPKGSFSTLEIQRTEQGDSAMYLCASSSRGGSYVTEAFFGQGTRLTVV.